This TCR beta chain was sequenced during a study of immune cell composition in non-small cell lung cancer. Study-level findings and limits: Squamous lung tumours showed higher top 10 clone scores and clonality than adenocarcinomas.

Data came from immunoSEQ multiplex PCR; TCRdb stores just in-frame clones and leaves some out. The top ten clones hold about 10% of a sample with approximately 3,000 clones, around 82% of them seen once. Comments on this clone: Its target is not known.

The sample was also reused in another study, on CD4 T cells in lung cancer.

The specimen was lung tumor tissue. The sequence was collected from a human donor with non-small cell lung cancer.

The CDR3 protein is CSGSNGGKETQYF. The CDR3 nucleotides are TGCAGCGGGTCAAACGGGGGAAAAGAGACCCAGTACTTC. The chain carries TRBV29-1 and TRBJ2-5; a weak D match, TRBD2 (6 bases). Trimming removed 7 bases at V and 3 bases at J, with 15 bases between. Germline V gives CDR1 SQVTM, CDR2 ANQGSEA. The CDR3 extends over 13 amino acids.